This TCR beta chain was sequenced in a study of neoadjuvant nivolumab and ipilimumab in lung cancer. Germline V lookup: CDR1 KGHSH, CDR2 LQKENI. The CDR3 contains 15 residues. V shed 6 bases and J 6 bases; nucleotides not matched to a gene: 9. Turning to this clone: The antigen is not known.

Notes on the study in general: TCR receptors were sequenced in few samples. From pretherapy to surgery, tumor richness and clonality rose with dual therapy.

TCRdb keeps only in-frame clones here, not all; method: immunoSEQ multiplex PCR. The table shows 40,000 to 55,000 clones, with around 89% occurring only once. The sequence came from an adult with non-small cell lung cancer. Some clones in this sample may be carry-over from other donors' samples. The rearrangement uses TRBV18 and TRBJ1-5; 9 positions match TRBD1. The starting material was blood, obtained before neoadjuvant nivolumab, alone or with ipilimumab. CDR3 sequence reads: CASSWDRALGQPQHF. CDR3 DNA: TGTGCCAGCTCGTGGGACAGGGCATTAGGTCAGCCCCAGCATTTT.